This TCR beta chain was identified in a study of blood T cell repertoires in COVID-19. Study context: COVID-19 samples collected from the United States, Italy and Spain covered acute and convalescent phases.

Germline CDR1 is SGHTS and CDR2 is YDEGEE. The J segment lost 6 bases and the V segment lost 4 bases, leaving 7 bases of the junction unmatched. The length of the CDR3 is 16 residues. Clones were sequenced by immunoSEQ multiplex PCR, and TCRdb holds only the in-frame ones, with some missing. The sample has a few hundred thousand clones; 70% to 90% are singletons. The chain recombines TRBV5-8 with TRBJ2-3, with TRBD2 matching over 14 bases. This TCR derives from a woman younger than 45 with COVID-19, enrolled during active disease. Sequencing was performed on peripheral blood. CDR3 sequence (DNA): TGTGCCAGCAGCCCCGGGACTAGCGGGGGACAGGATACGCAGTATTTT. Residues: CASSPGTSGGQDTQYF. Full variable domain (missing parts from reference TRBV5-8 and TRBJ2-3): EAGVTQSPTHLIKTRGQQATLRCSPISGHTSVYWYQQALGLGLQFLLWYDEGEERNRGNFPPRFSGRQFPNYSSELNVNALELEDSALYLCASSPGTSGGQDTQYFGPGTRLTVL.